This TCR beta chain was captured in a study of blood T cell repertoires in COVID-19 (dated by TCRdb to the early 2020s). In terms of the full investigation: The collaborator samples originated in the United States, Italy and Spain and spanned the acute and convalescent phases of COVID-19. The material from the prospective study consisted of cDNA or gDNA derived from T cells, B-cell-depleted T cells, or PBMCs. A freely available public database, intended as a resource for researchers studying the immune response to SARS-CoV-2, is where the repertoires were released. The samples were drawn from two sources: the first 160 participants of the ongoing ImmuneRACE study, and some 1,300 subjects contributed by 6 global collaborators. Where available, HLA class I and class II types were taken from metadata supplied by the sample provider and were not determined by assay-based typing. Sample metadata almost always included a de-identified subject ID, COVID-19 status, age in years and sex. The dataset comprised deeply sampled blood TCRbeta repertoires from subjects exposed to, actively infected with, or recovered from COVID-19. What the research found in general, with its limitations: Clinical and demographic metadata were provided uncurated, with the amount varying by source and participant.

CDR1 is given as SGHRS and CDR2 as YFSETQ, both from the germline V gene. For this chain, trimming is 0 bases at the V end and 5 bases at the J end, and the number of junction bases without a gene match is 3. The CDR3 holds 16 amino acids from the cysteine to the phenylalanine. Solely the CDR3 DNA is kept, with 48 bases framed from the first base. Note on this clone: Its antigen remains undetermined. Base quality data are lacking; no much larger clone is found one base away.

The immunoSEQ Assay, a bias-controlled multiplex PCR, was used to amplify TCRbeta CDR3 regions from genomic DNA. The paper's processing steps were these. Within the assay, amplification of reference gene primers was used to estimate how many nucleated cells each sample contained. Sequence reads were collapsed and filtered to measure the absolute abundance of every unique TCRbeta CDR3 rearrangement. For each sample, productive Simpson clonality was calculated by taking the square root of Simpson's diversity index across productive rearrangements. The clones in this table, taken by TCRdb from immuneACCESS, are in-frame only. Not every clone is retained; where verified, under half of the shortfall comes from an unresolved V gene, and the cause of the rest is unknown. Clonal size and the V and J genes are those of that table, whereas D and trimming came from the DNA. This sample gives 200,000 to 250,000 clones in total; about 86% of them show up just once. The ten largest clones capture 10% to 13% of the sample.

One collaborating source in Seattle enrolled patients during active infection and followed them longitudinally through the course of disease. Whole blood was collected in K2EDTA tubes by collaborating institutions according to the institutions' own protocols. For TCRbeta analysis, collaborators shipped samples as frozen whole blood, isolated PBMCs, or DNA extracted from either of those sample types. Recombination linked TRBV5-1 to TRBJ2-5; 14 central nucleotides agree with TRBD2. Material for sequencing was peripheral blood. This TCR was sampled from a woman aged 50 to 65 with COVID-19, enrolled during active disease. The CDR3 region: CASSLGLAGGPETQYF. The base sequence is TGCGCCAGCAGCTTGGGACTAGCGGGGGGGCCGGAGACCCAGTACTTC.